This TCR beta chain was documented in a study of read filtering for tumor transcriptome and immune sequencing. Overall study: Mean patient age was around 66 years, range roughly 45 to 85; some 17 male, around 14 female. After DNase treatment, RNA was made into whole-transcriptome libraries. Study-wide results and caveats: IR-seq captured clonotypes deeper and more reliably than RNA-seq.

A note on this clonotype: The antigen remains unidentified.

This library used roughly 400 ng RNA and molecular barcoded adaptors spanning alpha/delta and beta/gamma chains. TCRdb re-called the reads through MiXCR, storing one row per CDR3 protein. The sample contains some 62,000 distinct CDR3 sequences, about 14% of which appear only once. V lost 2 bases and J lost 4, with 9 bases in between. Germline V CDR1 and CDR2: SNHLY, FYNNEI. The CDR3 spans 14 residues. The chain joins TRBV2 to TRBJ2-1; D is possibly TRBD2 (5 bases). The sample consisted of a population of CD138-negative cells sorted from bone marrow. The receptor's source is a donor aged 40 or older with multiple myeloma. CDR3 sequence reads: CASSEHRLYNEQFF. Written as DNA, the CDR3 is TGTGCCAGCAGTGAACACAGACTATACAATGAGCAGTTCTTC.